The 27 T cell receptor beta chains below come from one sample, sequenced in a study of cytomegalovirus exposure and HLA in healthy donors. PCR amplification relied on 60 Vbeta primers (plus 13 Jbeta primers). The protocol was immunoSEQ multiplex PCR, while the TCRdb copy is restricted to in-frame clones and leaves out a portion. The table shows around 110,000 clones, with 82% occurring only once. Sequencing was performed on PBMCs. Receptor source: a man aged 25 to 40 in good health and CMV-seropositive.

This chain uses TRBV27 with TRBJ1-6; D unresolved. V lost 11 bases to trimming and J lost 4 bases, with 21 bases between them. This CDR3 has 16 residues. CDR1 and CDR2 from the germline V gene are MNHEY and SMNVEV (reference sequence). The CDR3 region is CAAKSGSSFYNSPLHF. The DNA of the CDR3 is TGTGCCGCTAAGTCAGGAAGCTCATTTTATAATTCACCCCTCCACTTT.

As DNA, the CDR3 is TGTGCCAGCAGCCCGGAGGGGTATAATGAAAAACTGTTTTTT. As protein: CASSPEGYNEKLFF. The chain employs TRBV5-4 and TRBJ1-4; tentatively, D is TRBD1 (5 bases). CDR3 length equals 14 residues. The V gene's germline CDR1 is SGHNT and CDR2 YYREEE (reference sequence). V was cut by 4 bases and J by 4 bases, with 11 bases left in between.

The chain joins TRBV12-5 to TRBJ1-1; D is possibly TRBD1 (5 bases). The CDR3 is made up of 13 amino acids. V was cut by 6 bases and J by 0 bases, with 8 bases left in between. The germline CDR1 and CDR2 sequences are LGHNT and FRNRAP. For the CDR3, the DNA is TGTGCTAGTGGGCAGGGCTTGAACACTGAAGCTTTCTTT. This translates into CASGQGLNTEAFF.

Only a few counts were recorded for this clone. The chain couples TRBV5-6 to TRBJ2-1; 12 bases map to TRBD2. V lost 0 bases to trimming and J lost 6 bases; unmatched junction nucleotides: 4. The germline CDR1 and CDR2 sequences are SGHDT and YYEEEE. This CDR3 has 16 residues. CDR3 DNA: TGTGCCAGCAGCTTGGTGGCTAGCGGGGGGGCCAATGAGCAGTTCTTC. Protein product: CASSLVASGGANEQFF.

Notes on this clone: Its ends do not fully match the called genes, so a read error is possible. This rearrangement joins TRBV7-9 to TRBJ2-2; D is uncertain. The CDR3 runs 12 residues. Germline V gene sequence: CDR1 SEHNR, CDR2 FQNEAQ (reference sequence). CDR3 bases: TGTTCCAGCAGCTCCTACACCGGGGAGCTGTTTTTT. This encodes CSSSSYTGELFF.

This sequence joins TRBV9 and TRBJ1-2; 7 bases fit TRBD1. CDR1 and CDR2 (germline): SGDLS, YYNGEE. CDR3 length: 15 amino acids. V lost 0 bases and J lost 2; bases outside the gene matches: 4. The CDR3 bases are TGTGCCAGCAGCGTAGAGGAGGGGGCGAACTATGGCTACACCTTC. Encoded protein: CASSVEEGANYGYTF.

This sequence joins TRBV2 and TRBJ2-7; the match to TRBD1 covers 7 bases. Germline V CDR1 and CDR2: SNHLY, FYNNEI. The CDR3 runs 14 residues. V shed 8 bases and J 1 base; nucleotides not matched to a gene: 8. The CDR3 DNA sequence: TGTGCCAGCCTTCGGACAGGCCCTTCCTACGAGCAGTACTTC. It translates to CASLRTGPSYEQYF.

This clone was observed a handful of times. The rearrangement uses TRBV9 and TRBJ2-7; perhaps TRBD1 as D (5 bases). The CDR3 has 15 residues. Germline CDR1 is SGDLS and CDR2 is YYNGEE. The ends were cut back, 0 bases at V and 0 bases at J, with 10 bases in the middle. The CDR3 bases are TGTGCCAGCAGCGTAGGTGGGGCTAGCTCCTACGAGCAGTACTTC. Translated: CASSVGGASSYEQYF.

This chain uses TRBV9 with TRBJ2-7; 8 positions match TRBD2. The CDR3 is made up of 16 amino acids. J lost 2 bases, V lost 0 bases, and 7 bases had no gene match. CDR1 and CDR2 from the germline V gene are SGDLS and YYNGEE. CDR3 in amino acids: CASSVGLAGNPYEQYF. CDR3 bases: TGTGCCAGCAGCGTAGGGTTAGCGGGGAACCCCTACGAGCAGTACTTC.

Concerning this clone itself: Its ends do not fully match the called genes, so a read error is possible. The sample contains more than one DNA sequence encoding this CDR3. The chain joins TRBV5-4 to TRBJ2-7, with D perhaps TRBD2 (6 bases). The CDR3 extends over 15 amino acids. The germline gives CDR1 SGHNT, CDR2 YYREEE (reference sequence). The CDR3, as DNA: TGTGCCAGCAGTAGCGGATACAGTGGTTCCTATGAGCAGTACTTC. This sequence encodes CASSSGYSGSYEQYF. The variable domain in full, completed from reference TRBV5-4 and TRBJ2-7, reads ETGVTQSPTHLIKTRGQQVTLRCSSQSGHNTVSWYQQALGQGPQFIFQYYREEENGRGNFPPRFSGLQFPNYSSELNVNALELDDSALYLCASSSGYSGSYEQYFGPGTRLTVT.

The chain links TRBV18 to TRBJ1-2; D unresolved. Trimming left V 0 bases short and J 8 bases short, with 7 bases between. The germline gives CDR1 KGHSH, CDR2 LQKENI. The CDR3 has 12 amino acids. CDR3 sequence reads: CASSPPNGGYTF. CDR3 DNA: TGTGCCAGCTCACCACCGAACGGGGGCTACACCTTC.

The CDR3 sequence is CASSRQIVNTGELFF. The CDR3 DNA reads as TGTGCCAGCAGCAGACAGATTGTGAACACCGGGGAGCTGTTTTTT. The chain joins TRBV7-6 to TRBJ2-2, with a tentative D call TRBD1 (5 bases). The CDR3 extends over 15 amino acids. Trimming stripped 5 bases from V and 1 base from J, with 11 bases between. Germline V gene lookup returns CDR1 SGHVS and CDR2 FNYEAQ.

V is TRBV11-1 and J is TRBJ2-1; 7 bases map to TRBD1. There are 18 residues in the CDR3. Looked up from germline, CDR1 is SGHAT and CDR2 is FQDESV (reference sequence). After removal of 5 bases from V and 4 bases from J, the junction contained 17 bases not matched to a gene. The CDR3 loop is CASSPQLLTGLGYNEQFF. CDR3 nucleotides: TGTGCCAGCAGCCCCCAGCTCCTGACAGGGCTAGGTTACAATGAGCAGTTCTTC.

This clone was observed a few times. CDR3 loop: CASTLDRGRTDTQYF. The CDR3 bases are TGTGCCAGTACCCTAGACAGGGGGCGGACAGATACGCAGTATTTT. This chain uses TRBV19 with TRBJ2-3; 10 nucleotides align to TRBD1. V lost 7 bases and J lost 3; bases outside the gene matches: 7. The CDR3 length is 15 residues. Germline CDR1 and CDR2: LNHDA and SQIVND (reference sequence). The full variable domain, with the rest looked up from reference TRBV19 and TRBJ2-3, is DGGITQSPKYLFRKEGQNVTLSCEQNLNHDAMYWYRQDPGQGLRLIYYSQIVNDFQKGDIAEGYSVSREKKESFPLTVTSAQKNPTAFYLCASTLDRGRTDTQYFGPGTRLTVL.

The genes are TRBV30 and TRBJ2-6, with D possibly matching TRBD1 (6 bases). The CDR3 runs 14 residues. The germline CDR1 and CDR2 sequences are GTSNPN and SVGIG (reference sequence). Deletions cut 6 bases from V and 3 bases from J, with 12 bases between. The CDR3 DNA reads TGTGCCTGCGAACAAGGGGGTGGGGCCAACGTCCTGACTTTC. This sequence encodes CACEQGGGANVLTF.

The chain couples TRBV4-2 to TRBJ2-1; perhaps TRBD1 as D (5 bases). This CDR3 spans 14 amino acids. The V end lost 0 bases, the J end lost 5 bases, and 8 bases lay between the germline ends. Germline-derived CDR1 and CDR2 are LGHNA and YNFKEQ. The CDR3 DNA follows: TGTGCCAGCAGCCAAGAAGGGGAACACAATGAGCAGTTCTTC. Translation gives CASSQEGEHNEQFF.

V and J are TRBV5-1 and TRBJ2-2; 7 nucleotides line up with TRBD1. The CDR3 is 15 residues long. CDR1 is SGHRS, CDR2 YFSETQ, per germline. V lost 3 bases, J lost 6 bases, and 8 bases stayed unmatched. The CDR3 protein is CASSSDRAWPGELFF. The CDR3 DNA is TGCGCCAGCAGCTCTGACAGGGCTTGGCCCGGGGAGCTGTTTTTT.

The chain uses TRBV6-5 and TRBJ2-4; 7 bases match TRBD2. The CDR3 covers 14 residues. From germline, CDR1 is MNHEY and CDR2 SVGAGI. Trimming removed 3 bases from V and 6 bases from J; junction bases left unmatched: 5. The CDR3 here is CASSYGGRANIQYF. CDR3 in DNA: TGTGCCAGCAGTTATGGAGGGAGGGCAAACATTCAGTACTTC.

This sequence joins TRBV5-6 and TRBJ1-1, with 8 nucleotides matching TRBD1. Unmatched junction bases numbered 8, after V lost 0 bases and J lost 7 bases. The CDR3 runs to 15 residues. Germline assignment: CDR1 SGHDT and CDR2 YYEEEE. This CDR3 is CASSLVVRGPIEAFF. CDR3 DNA: TGTGCCAGCAGCTTGGTTGTCAGGGGGCCCATTGAAGCTTTCTTT.

The chain links TRBV6-1 to TRBJ1-3; D perhaps matches TRBD1 (6 bases). The CDR3 loop spans 14 amino acids. V lost 6 bases and J 8 bases, leaving 17 bases between the germline ends. Germline CDR1 MNHNS, CDR2 SASEGT. As DNA, the CDR3 is TGTGCCAGCAGGGACACACAGGGTGTAGACACCATATATTTT. Translating gives CASRDTQGVDTIYF.

This CDR3 reads CASSQLLLAQGQNIQYF. CDR3 nucleotides: TGCGCCAGCAGCCAACTCTTACTAGCGCAGGGGCAAAACATTCAGTACTTC. The V gene is TRBV4-1, the J gene TRBJ2-4; TRBD2 might be the D (7 bases). Germline lookup yields CDR1 MGHRA and CDR2 YSYEKL. Trimming took off 2 bases at V and 5 bases at J, with 19 bases between the two ends. This CDR3 contains 17 residues.

The V call is TRBV15, the J call TRBJ1-1; 8 nucleotides match TRBD1. The junction had 7 bases not matched to a gene; V was cut back by 6 bases and J by 4 bases. Germline CDR1 is LNHNV and CDR2 is YYDKDF (reference sequence). This CDR3 comprises 14 residues. CDR3 sequence (DNA): TGTGCCACCAGGCAGGGGGCGACGAGCACTGAAGCTTTCTTT. Its protein product is CATRQGATSTEAFF.

The chain has TRBV18 and TRBJ2-5, with 9 positions matching TRBD1. The CDR3 covers 15 residues. After removal of 1 base from V and 4 bases from J, the junction contained 4 bases not matched to a gene. Germline V gene data show CDR1 as KGHSH and CDR2 as LQKENI. CDR3 region: CASSPLGQGGETQYF. CDR3 nucleotides: TGTGCCAGCTCACCACTGGGACAGGGTGGAGAGACCCAGTACTTC.

This clone was picked up a small number of times. The chain joins TRBV2 to TRBJ1-1, with D perhaps TRBD1 (5 bases). The ends were cut back, 5 bases at V and 11 bases at J, with 18 bases in the middle. The length of the CDR3 is 13 residues. Germline values: CDR1 SNHLY, CDR2 FYNNEI. The CDR3 nucleotides are TGTGCCAGCAGTCTTGTTGACCAGGGTACGGCTTTCTTT. As protein: CASSLVDQGTAFF.

The chain joins TRBV6-5 to TRBJ2-7; D might be TRBD2 (6 bases). This CDR3 is 13 amino acids long. The germline gives CDR1 MNHEY, CDR2 SVGAGI. V was shortened by 2 bases and J by 7 bases, with 12 bases between the two germline ends. This CDR3 reads CASSYDWAGEQYF. The CDR3 DNA reads TGTGCCAGCAGTTACGATTGGGCGGGGGAGCAGTACTTC.

V gene TRBV5-1 combines with J gene TRBJ2-3; 9 bases match TRBD1. Germline lookup yields CDR1 SGHRS and CDR2 YFSETQ. The CDR3 contains 16 residues. V gave up 2 bases and J gave up 5 bases; unmatched junction bases: 9. The CDR3 coding sequence is TGCGCCAGCAGCTTTCGCCCGGGACAGGGAATAGATACGCAGTATTTT. Translating it yields CASSFRPGQGIDTQYF.

The chain recombines TRBV5-5 with TRBJ1-6, with 8 bases lining up with TRBD1. Germline CDR1 reads SGHKS; CDR2 reads YYEKEE (reference sequence). Trimming removed 4 bases from V and 7 bases from J; junction bases left unmatched: 7. CDR3 length: 15 residues. The CDR3 coding sequence is TGTGCCAGCAGCCGGTCTACAGGGGGAAATTCACCCCTCCACTTT. Protein sequence: CASSRSTGGNSPLHF. Looking up the rest from reference TRBV5-5 and TRBJ1-6 gives the full variable domain: DAGVTQSPTHLIKTRGQQVTLRCSPISGHKSVSWYQQVLGQGPQFIFQYYEKEERGRGNFPDRFSARQFPNYSSELNVNALLLGDSALYLCASSRSTGGNSPLHFGNGTRLTVT.